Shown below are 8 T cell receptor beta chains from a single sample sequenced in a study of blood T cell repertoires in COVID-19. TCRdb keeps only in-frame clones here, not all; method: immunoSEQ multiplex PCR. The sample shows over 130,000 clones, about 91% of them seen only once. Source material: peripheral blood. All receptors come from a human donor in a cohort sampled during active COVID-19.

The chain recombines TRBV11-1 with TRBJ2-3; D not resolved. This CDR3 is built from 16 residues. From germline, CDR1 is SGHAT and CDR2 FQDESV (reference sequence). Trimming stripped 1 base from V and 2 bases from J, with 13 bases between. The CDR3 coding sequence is TGTGCCAGCAGCTTAGTCGGGTTAGCTCCCACAGATACGCAGTATTTT. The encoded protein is CASSLVGLAPTDTQYF.

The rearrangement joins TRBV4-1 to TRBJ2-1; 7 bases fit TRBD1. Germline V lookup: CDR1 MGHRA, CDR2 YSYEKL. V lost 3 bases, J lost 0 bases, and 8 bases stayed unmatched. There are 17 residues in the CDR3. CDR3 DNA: TGCGCCAGCAGCCATCGCTCGACAGGGCTCTCCTACAATGAGCAGTTCTTC. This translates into CASSHRSTGLSYNEQFF.

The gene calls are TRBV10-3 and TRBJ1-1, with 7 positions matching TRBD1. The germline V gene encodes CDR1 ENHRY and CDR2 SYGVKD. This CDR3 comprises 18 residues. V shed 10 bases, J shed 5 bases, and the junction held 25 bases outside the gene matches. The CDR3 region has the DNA TGTGCCACTCTTGCAGGACAGGACTTTTTTAGAAGTGGGACTGAAGCTTTCTTT. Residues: CATLAGQDFFRSGTEAFF.

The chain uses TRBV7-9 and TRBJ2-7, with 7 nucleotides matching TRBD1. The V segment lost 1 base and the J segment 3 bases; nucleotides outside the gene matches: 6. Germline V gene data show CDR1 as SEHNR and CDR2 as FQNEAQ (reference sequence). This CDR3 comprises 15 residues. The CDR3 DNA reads TGTGCCAGCAGCTTAGGGCGTGACAGGGTCTACGAGCAGTACTTC. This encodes CASSLGRDRVYEQYF.

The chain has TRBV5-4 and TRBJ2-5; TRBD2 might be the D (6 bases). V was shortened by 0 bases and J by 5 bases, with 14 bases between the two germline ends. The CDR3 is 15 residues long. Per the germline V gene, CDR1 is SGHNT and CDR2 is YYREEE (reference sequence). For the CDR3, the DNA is TGTGCCAGCAGCTTGGCCACTGGCGGGGCCGAGACCCAGTACTTC. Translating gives CASSLATGGAETQYF. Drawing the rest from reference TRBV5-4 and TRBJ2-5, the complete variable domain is ETGVTQSPTHLIKTRGQQVTLRCSSQSGHNTVSWYQQALGQGPQFIFQYYREEENGRGNFPPRFSGLQFPNYSSELNVNALELDDSALYLCASSLATGGAETQYFGPGTRLLVL.

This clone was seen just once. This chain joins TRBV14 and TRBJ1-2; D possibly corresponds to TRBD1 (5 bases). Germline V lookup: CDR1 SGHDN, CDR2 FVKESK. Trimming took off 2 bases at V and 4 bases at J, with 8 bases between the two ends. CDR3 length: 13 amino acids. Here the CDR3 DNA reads TGTGCCAGCAGCCAACTCGACAGCTATGGCTACACCTTC. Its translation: CASSQLDSYGYTF.

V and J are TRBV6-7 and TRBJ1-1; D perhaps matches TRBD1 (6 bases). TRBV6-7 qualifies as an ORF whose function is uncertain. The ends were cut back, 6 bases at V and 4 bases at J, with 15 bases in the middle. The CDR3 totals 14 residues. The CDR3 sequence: CASRNGGGGTEAFF. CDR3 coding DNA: TGTGCCAGCAGGAACGGGGGGGGCGGCACTGAAGCTTTCTTT.

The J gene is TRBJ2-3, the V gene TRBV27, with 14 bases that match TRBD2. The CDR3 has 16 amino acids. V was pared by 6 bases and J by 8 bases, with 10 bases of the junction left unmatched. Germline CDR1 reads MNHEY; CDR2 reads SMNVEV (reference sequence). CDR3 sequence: CASSPTSGGEHGTQYF. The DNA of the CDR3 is TGTGCCAGCAGCCCGACTAGCGGGGGGGAACATGGTACGCAGTATTTT.